The 18 T cell receptor beta chains below were found in one sample sequenced in a study of T cell responses to AZD1222 COVID-19 vaccine. Profiling relied on immunoSEQ multiplex PCR, and the TCRdb table lists in-frame clones only, not all of them. Of around 160,000 clones in the sample, about 89% were seen once. The sequenced sample was peripheral blood, obtained on day 0 of MenACWY control vaccination. These receptors all stem from an adult in good health.

The V gene is TRBV27, the J gene TRBJ1-4; D is unclear. CDR3 size: 16 residues. Trimming stripped 6 bases from V and 0 bases from J, with 14 bases between. Per the germline V gene, CDR1 is MNHEY and CDR2 is SMNVEV (reference sequence). The CDR3 loop reads CASSATGFATNEKLFF. The CDR3 nucleotides read TGTGCCAGCAGCGCGACGGGCTTTGCAACTAATGAAAAACTGTTTTTT.

The rearrangement uses TRBV10-3 and TRBJ2-1, with 7 bases that match TRBD2. The germline CDR1 and CDR2 sequences are ENHRY and SYGVKD. CDR3 length equals 16 residues. V lost 5 bases and J lost 6; bases outside the gene matches: 13. The CDR3 nucleotides read TGTGCCATCAGTCCTACCTACCCCGCTAGCGGCAATGAGCAGTTCTTC. Its protein is CAISPTYPASGNEQFF.

The J gene is TRBJ2-7, the V gene TRBV2; TRBD1 agrees at 10 bases. The CDR3 sequence is 13 residues long. Unmatched junction bases numbered 1, after V lost 6 bases and J lost 2 bases. CDR1 is SNHLY and CDR2 is FYNNEI in the germline V gene. The CDR3 bases are TGTGCCAGCAGCGGGACAGGGGCCTACGAGCAGTACTTC. Encoded protein: CASSGTGAYEQYF.

This sequence joins TRBV7-3 and TRBJ2-1; tentative D call: TRBD1 (5 bases). V dropped 5 bases and J dropped 1 base, with 12 bases sitting between them. This CDR3 region has 15 residues. Germline CDR1 reads SGHTA; CDR2 reads FQGTGA. CDR3 protein: CASSPARESYNEQFF. CDR3 sequence (DNA): TGTGCCAGCAGCCCTGCCAGGGAATCCTACAATGAGCAGTTCTTC.

This chain uses TRBV30 with TRBJ1-2; D is ambiguous. Trimming shortened V by 8 bases and J by 4 bases, and 8 bases separated the two germline ends. Germline loops: CDR1 GTSNPN, CDR2 SVGIG (reference sequence). The CDR3 contains 10 residues. The CDR3 sequence is CARKSYGYTF. The CDR3 nucleotides read TGTGCCCGAAAGAGCTATGGCTACACCTTC.

The chain recombines TRBV27 with TRBJ1-2, with D perhaps matching TRBD1 (5 bases). The germline CDR1 and CDR2 sequences are MNHEY and SMNVEV (reference sequence). This CDR3 has 16 amino acids. The ends were cut back, 1 base at V and 4 bases at J, with 16 bases in the middle. This CDR3 is CASSLFPPRAGYGYTF. CDR3 nucleotide sequence: TGTGCCAGCAGTTTATTTCCCCCCAGGGCGGGCTATGGCTACACCTTC.

The chain combines TRBV19 with TRBJ2-4; D remains ambiguous. Trimming left V 4 bases short and J 10 bases short, with 11 bases between. Germline V CDR1 and CDR2: LNHDA, SQIVND (reference sequence). The CDR3 extends over 12 amino acids. CDR3 region: CASSKETAIQYF. The CDR3 DNA follows: TGTGCCAGTAGTAAGGAGACCGCAATTCAGTACTTC.

V gene TRBV10-3 combines with J gene TRBJ2-1, with TRBD2 matching 10 bases. Losses at the gene ends were 3 bases for V and 3 bases for J; bases not matched to a gene: 5. The CDR3 covers 16 residues. CDR1 is ENHRY, CDR2 SYGVKD, per germline. The CDR3 nucleotides are TGTGCCATCAGTGAACGGCTAGCGGGAGACTACAATGAGCAGTTCTTC. The encoded protein is CAISERLAGDYNEQFF.

The chain couples TRBV30 to TRBJ2-7; a possible D gene is TRBD2 (5 bases). This CDR3 comprises 11 residues. Per germline, CDR1 GTSNPN and CDR2 SVGIG (reference sequence). V dropped 3 bases and J dropped 6 bases, with 9 bases sitting between them. CDR3 nucleotides: TGTGCCTGGAGGTTGGGGAGCGAGCAGTACTTC. Encoded protein: CAWRLGSEQYF.

This chain connects TRBV10-3 to TRBJ1-5; D gene ambiguous. Germline V gene sequence: CDR1 ENHRY, CDR2 SYGVKD. V was pared by 2 bases and J by 0 bases, with 5 bases between. The CDR3 runs to 14 residues. CDR3 protein: CAISEDGSNQPQHF. The CDR3 coding sequence is TGTGCCATCAGTGAGGACGGTAGCAATCAGCCCCAGCATTTT.

This chain connects TRBV6-1 to TRBJ1-1; 11 positions agree with TRBD1. Germline-derived CDR1 and CDR2 are MNHNS and SASEGT. Germline trimming cut 1 base from V and 5 bases from J; bases unmatched to any gene: 6. There are 16 residues in the CDR3. The CDR3: CASSEGYGQGATEAFF. The CDR3 DNA reads as TGTGCCAGCAGTGAAGGATATGGACAGGGGGCGACTGAAGCTTTCTTT.

The rearrangement uses TRBV29-1 and TRBJ1-2, with D uncertain. The V end lost 0 bases, the J end lost 5 bases, and 7 bases lay between the germline ends. The CDR3 has 12 residues. From germline, CDR1 is SQVTM and CDR2 ANQGSEA. The CDR3 reads CSVEDDGYGYTF. The CDR3 nucleotides are TGCAGCGTTGAAGATGACGGATATGGCTACACCTTC.

The chain employs TRBV5-1 and TRBJ1-2; D not certain. This CDR3 has 12 residues. The V end lost 0 bases, the J end lost 5 bases, and 5 bases lay between the germline ends. Germline CDR1 reads SGHRS; CDR2 reads YFSETQ. The CDR3 loop is CASSLEQYGYTF. For the CDR3, the DNA is TGCGCCAGCAGCTTGGAACAGTATGGCTACACCTTC. The entire variable domain, with the rest obtained from reference TRBV5-1 and TRBJ1-2, is as follows: KAGVTQTPRYLIKTRGQQVTLSCSPISGHRSVSWYQQTPGQGLQFLFEYFSETQRNKGNFPGRFSGRQFSNSRSEMNVSTLELGDSALYLCASSLEQYGYTFGSGTRLTVV.

CDR3 sequence reads: CASSENRGRHPKLFF. The CDR3 DNA sequence: TGCGCCAGCAGTGAGAACCGGGGCAGGCACCCAAAACTGTTTTTT. The genes are TRBV10-2 and TRBJ1-4; tentatively, D is TRBD1 (5 bases). Trimming shortened V by 2 bases and J by 10 bases, and 17 bases separated the two germline ends. CDR3 size: 15 residues. Germline loops: CDR1 WSHSY, CDR2 SAAADI.

This chain's CDR3 is CASGDATNEKLFF. Here the CDR3 DNA reads TGTGCCAGTGGGGACGCAACTAATGAAAAACTGTTTTTT. The chain employs TRBV6-5 and TRBJ1-4; a possible D gene is TRBD1 (5 bases). Between the trimmed V and J ends, which lost 9 bases and 0 bases, there was a span of 8 bases. Germline values: CDR1 MNHEY, CDR2 SVGAGI. This CDR3 region has 13 residues.

This rearrangement joins TRBV4-1 to TRBJ1-2, with a tentative D call TRBD1 (6 bases). The V gene's germline CDR1 is MGHRA and CDR2 YSYEKL. There are 21 residues in the CDR3. Between the trimmed V and J ends, which lost 3 bases and 0 bases, there was a span of 29 bases. The CDR3 nucleotides read TGCGCCAGCAGCCATGCCTCTATTATGGGGGCTCGGAGGGGTCCTAACTATGGCTACACCTTC. Its protein product is CASSHASIMGARRGPNYGYTF.

This chain connects TRBV5-1 to TRBJ2-3; D is unresolved. V was cut by 5 bases and J by 4 bases, with 11 bases left in between. Germline V CDR1 and CDR2: SGHRS, YFSETQ. The CDR3 consists of 13 residues. The CDR3 region is CASSQVGSDTQYF. The CDR3 DNA follows: TGCGCCAGCAGTCAAGTCGGGTCAGATACGCAGTATTTT.

J is TRBJ2-7 and V is TRBV5-6, with D tentatively TRBD1 (6 bases). Trimming took off 3 bases at V and 6 bases at J, with 10 bases between the two ends. Germline V lookup: CDR1 SGHDT, CDR2 YYEEEE. The CDR3 has 12 amino acids. The CDR3 here is CASSSRGSEQYF. The CDR3, as DNA: TGTGCCAGCAGCTCCAGGGGATCCGAGCAGTACTTC. Looking up the rest from reference TRBV5-6 and TRBJ2-7 gives the full variable domain: DAGVTQSPTHLIKTRGQQVTLRCSPKSGHDTVSWYQQALGQGPQFIFQYYEEEERQRGNFPDRFSGHQFPNYSSELNVNALLLGDSALYLCASSSRGSEQYFGPGTRLTVT.